This T cell receptor beta chain was captured in a study of blood T cells in healthy people across ages. Study-wide results and caveats: Since the PBMCs were unsorted, naive and antigen-experienced cells could not be conclusively compared. Among long-lived donors, naive CD4+ cells were more numerous and diversity higher than in aged donors.

With a J-beta primer mix and a sample-barcoded 5' primer, a second PCR ran 7 to 11 cycles. Each cDNA molecule was tagged by a template-switch adaptor that had 12 random nucleotides. Each CDR3 protein gets one entry after TCRdb re-called the 5' RACE reads with MiXCR. The repertoire has 700,000 or so distinct CDR3 sequences, around 41% of them found once; the top ten carry 25% to 35%. Between the trimmed V and J ends, which lost 2 bases and 4 bases, there was a span of 9 bases. Germline CDR1 is MNHNS and CDR2 is SASEGT. This CDR3 has 13 amino acids. Notes on this clonotype: Antigen specificity is unknown.

The clonotype comes from an elderly man in good health. The source material was blood. The chain joins TRBV6-1 to TRBJ2-7; D not resolved. The CDR3 region is CASSEQWAYEQYF. Here the CDR3 DNA reads TGTGCCAGCAGTGAACAGTGGGCTTACGAGCAGTACTTC.